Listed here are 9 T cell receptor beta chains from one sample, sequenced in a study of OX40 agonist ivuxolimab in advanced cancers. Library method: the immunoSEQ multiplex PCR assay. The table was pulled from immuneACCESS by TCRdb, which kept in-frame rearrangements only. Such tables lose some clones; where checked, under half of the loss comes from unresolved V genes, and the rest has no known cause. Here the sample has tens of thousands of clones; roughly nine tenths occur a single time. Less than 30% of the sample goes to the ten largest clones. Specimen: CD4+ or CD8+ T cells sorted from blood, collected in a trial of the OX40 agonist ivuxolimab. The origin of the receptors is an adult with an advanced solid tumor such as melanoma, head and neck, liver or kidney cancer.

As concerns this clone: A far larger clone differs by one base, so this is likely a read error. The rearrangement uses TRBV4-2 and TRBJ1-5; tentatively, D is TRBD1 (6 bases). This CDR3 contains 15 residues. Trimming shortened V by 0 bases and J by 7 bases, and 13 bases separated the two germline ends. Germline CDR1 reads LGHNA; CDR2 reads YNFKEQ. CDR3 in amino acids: CASSQDHTGFQPQHF. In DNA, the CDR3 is TGTGCCAGCAGCCAAGACCATACAGGGTTCCAGCCCCAGCATTTT.

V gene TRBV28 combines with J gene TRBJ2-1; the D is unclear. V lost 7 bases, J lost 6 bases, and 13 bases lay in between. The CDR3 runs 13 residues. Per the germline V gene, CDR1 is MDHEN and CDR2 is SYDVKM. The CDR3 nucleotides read TGTGCCAGCACCAGCCGCTCTAGCAATGAGCAGTTCTTC. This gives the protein CASTSRSSNEQFF.

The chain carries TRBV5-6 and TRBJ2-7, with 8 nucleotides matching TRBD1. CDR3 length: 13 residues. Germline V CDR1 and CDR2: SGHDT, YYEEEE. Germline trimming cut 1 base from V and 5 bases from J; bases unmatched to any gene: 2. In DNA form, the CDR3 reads TGTGCCAGCAGCTTGCGGACAGGGAACGAGCAGTACTTC. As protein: CASSLRTGNEQYF. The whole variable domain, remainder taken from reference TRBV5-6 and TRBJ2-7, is DAGVTQSPTHLIKTRGQQVTLRCSPKSGHDTVSWYQQALGQGPQFIFQYYEEEERQRGNFPDRFSGHQFPNYSSELNVNALLLGDSALYLCASSLRTGNEQYFGPGTRLTVT.

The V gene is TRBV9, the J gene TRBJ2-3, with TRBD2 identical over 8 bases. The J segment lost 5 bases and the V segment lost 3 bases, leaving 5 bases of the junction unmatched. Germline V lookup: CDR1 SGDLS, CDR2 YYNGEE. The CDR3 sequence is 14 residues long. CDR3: CASSEAGAGDTQYF. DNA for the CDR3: TGTGCCAGCAGCGAAGCGGGAGCGGGAGATACGCAGTATTTT.

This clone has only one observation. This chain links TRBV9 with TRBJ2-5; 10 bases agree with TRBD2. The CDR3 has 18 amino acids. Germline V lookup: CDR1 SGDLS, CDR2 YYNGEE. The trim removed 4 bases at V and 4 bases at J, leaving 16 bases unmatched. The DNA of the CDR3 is TGTGCCAGCAGCCCTAGACCCCTTCTAGCGGGAGATGGAGAGACCCAGTACTTC. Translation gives CASSPRPLLAGDGETQYF. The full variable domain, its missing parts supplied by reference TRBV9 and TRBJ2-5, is DSGVTQTPKHLITATGQRVTLRCSPRSGDLSVYWYQQSLDQGLQFLIQYYNGEERAKGNILERFSAQQFPDLHSELNLSSLELGDSALYFCASSPRPLLAGDGETQYFGPGTRLLVL.

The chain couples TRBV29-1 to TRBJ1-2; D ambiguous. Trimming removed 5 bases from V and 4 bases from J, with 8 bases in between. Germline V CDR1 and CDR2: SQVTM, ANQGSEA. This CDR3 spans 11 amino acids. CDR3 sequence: CSVPRGYGYTF. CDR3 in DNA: TGCAGCGTTCCACGGGGCTATGGCTACACCTTC. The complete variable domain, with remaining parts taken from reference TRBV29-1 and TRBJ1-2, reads SAVISQKPSRDICQRGTSLTIQCQVDSQVTMMFWYRQQPGQSLTLIATANQGSEATYESGFVIDKFPISRPNLTFSTLTVSNMSPEDSSIYLCSVPRGYGYTFGSGTRLTVV.

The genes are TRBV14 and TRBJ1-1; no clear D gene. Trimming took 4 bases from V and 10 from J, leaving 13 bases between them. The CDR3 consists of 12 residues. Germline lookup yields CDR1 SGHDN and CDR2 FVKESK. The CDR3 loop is CASSPLTARAFF. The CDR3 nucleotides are TGTGCCAGCAGCCCCTTGACGGCACGAGCTTTCTTT. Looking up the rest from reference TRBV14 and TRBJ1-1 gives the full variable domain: EAGVTQFPSHSVIEKGQTVTLRCDPISGHDNLYWYRRVMGKEIKFLLHFVKESKQDESGMPNNRFLAERTGGTYSTLKVQPAELEDSGVYFCASSPLTARAFFGQGTRLTVV.

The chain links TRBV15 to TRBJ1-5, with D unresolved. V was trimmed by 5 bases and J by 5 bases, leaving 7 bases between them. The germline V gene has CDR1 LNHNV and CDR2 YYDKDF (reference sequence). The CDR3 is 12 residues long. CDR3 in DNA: TGTGCCACCAGCTCCGCCCATCAGCCCCAGCATTTT. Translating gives CATSSAHQPQHF.

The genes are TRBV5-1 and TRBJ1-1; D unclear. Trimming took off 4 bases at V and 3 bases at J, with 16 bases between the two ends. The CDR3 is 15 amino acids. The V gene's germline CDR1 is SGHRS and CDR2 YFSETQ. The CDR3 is CASSPWVGEHTEAFF. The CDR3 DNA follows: TGCGCCAGCAGCCCCTGGGTTGGGGAGCACACTGAAGCTTTCTTT.